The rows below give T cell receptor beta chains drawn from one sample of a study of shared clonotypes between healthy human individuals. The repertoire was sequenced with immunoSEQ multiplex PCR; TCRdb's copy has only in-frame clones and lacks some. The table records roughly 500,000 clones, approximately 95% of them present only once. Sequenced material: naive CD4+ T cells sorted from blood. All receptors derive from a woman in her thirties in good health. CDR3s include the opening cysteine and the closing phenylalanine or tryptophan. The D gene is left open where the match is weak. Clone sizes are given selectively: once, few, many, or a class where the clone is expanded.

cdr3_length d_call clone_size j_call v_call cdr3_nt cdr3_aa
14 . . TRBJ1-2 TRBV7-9 TGTGCCAGCAGCTTAGAGTCCAGGGGATATGGCTACACCTTC CASSLESRGYGYTF
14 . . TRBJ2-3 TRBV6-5 TGTGCCAGCAGTTACGGACTAACCACAGATACGCAGTATTTT CASSYGLTTDTQYF
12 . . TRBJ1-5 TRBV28 TGTGCCAGCGTTCGAGAGAATCAGCCCCAGCATTTT CASVRENQPQHF
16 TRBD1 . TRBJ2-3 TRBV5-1 TGCGCCAGCAGCACCAGTGACAGGGGACACACAGATACGCAGTATTTT CASSTSDRGHTDTQYF
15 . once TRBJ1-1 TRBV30 TGTGCCTGGAGTGTACTGATTCGGCAGAACACTGAAGCTTTCTTT CAWSVLIRQNTEAFF
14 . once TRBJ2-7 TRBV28 TGTGCCAGCAGTTTATTCGGGACGACGCGCGAGCAGTACTTC CASSLFGTTREQYF
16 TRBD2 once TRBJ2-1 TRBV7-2 TGTGCCAGCAGCTTAGTGCAGGGACTATTAAATAATGAGCAGTTCTTC CASSLVQGLLNNEQFF
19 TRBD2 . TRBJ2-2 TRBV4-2 TGTGCCAGCAGCCAGCTTCGGACTAGCGGGAGGATGATAACCGGGGAGCTGTTTTTT CASSQLRTSGRMITGELFF
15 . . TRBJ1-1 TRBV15 TGTGCCACCAGCAGAGTAAGAGACTTGAACACTGAAGCTTTCTTT CATSRVRDLNTEAFF
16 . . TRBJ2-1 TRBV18 TGTGCCAGCTCACCCGAGGGGAGGGGGATATACAATGAGCAGTTCTTC CASSPEGRGIYNEQFF
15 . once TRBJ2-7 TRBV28 TGTGCCAGCAGCGATTGGGACGGAGGCTACTACGAGCAGTACTTC CASSDWDGGYYEQYF
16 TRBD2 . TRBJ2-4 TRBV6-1 TGTGCCAGCAGTGAAGTGCCCGGGACTATCGGAAACATTCAGTACTTC CASSEVPGTIGNIQYF
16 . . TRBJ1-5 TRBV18 TGTGCCAGCTCACGGGGGGGCCCCTCAGGCAATCAGCCCCAGCATTTT CASSRGGPSGNQPQHF
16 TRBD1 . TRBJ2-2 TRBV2 TGTGCCAGCAGGGACAGGGAACTTTCGGACACCGGGGAGCTGTTTTTT CASRDRELSDTGELFF
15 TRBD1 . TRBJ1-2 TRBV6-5 TGTGCCAGCAGTTACACGGGACAGGGAACCTATGGCTACACCTTC CASSYTGQGTYGYTF
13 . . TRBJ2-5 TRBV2 TGTGCCAGCAATGGGGGTCGATCGGAGACCCAGTACTTC CASNGGRSETQYF
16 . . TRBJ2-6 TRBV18 TGTGCCAGCTCACCTACTCGGATCTCTGGGGCCAACGTCCTGACTTTC CASSPTRISGANVLTF
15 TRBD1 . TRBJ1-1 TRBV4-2 TGTGCCAGCAGCCAAGAGAGGGGGCGGTACACTGAAGCTTTCTTT CASSQERGRYTEAFF
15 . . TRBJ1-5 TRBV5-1 TGCGCCAGCAGCTTGGAGCAAAATAGCAATCAGCCCCAGCATTTT CASSLEQNSNQPQHF
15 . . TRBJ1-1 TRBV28 TGTGCCAGCACGGGGCAGGGAGGGGAGAGCACTGAAGCTTTCTTT CASTGQGGESTEAFF
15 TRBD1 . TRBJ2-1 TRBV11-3 TGTGCCAGCAGCTCGCCGGGACAGGGGTACAATGAGCAGTTCTTC CASSSPGQGYNEQFF
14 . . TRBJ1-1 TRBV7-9 TGTGCCAGCAGCTTAGTGGGGGGAAACACTGAAGCTTTCTTT CASSLVGGNTEAFF
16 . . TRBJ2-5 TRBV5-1 TGCGCCAGCAGCTTGGTGTTTGGGTCAGAACAAGAGACCCAGTACTTC CASSLVFGSEQETQYF
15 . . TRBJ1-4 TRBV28 TGTGCCAGCAGTCTACAGTGGGGGGCTAATGAAAAACTGTTTTTT CASSLQWGANEKLFF
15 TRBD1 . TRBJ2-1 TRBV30 TGTGCCTGGGGGGACAGGGTGTTTCGCTACAATGAGCAGTTCTTC CAWGDRVFRYNEQFF
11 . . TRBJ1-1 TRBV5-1 TGCGCCAGCAGCGGACGGGGGCTAGCTTTCTTT CASSGRGLAFF
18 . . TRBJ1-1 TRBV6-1 TGTGCCAGCAGTGAAATTGGACGCGCCAGGGTGAAGAACACTGAAGCTTTCTTT CASSEIGRARVKNTEAFF
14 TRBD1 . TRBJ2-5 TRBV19 TGTGCCAGTAGTGGACTACAGGGGGGAGAGACCCAGTACTTC CASSGLQGGETQYF
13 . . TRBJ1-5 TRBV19 TGTGCCAGTATTGGGGAGGGGGATCAGCCCCAGCATTTT CASIGEGDQPQHF
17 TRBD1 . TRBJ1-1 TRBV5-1 TGCGCCAGCAGCCGGACAGGGGGCGCGTGGAAAAACACTGAAGCTTTCTTT CASSRTGGAWKNTEAFF
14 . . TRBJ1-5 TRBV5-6 TGTGCCAGCAGCTCGAGACTAGGGGATCAGCCCCAGCATTTT CASSSRLGDQPQHF
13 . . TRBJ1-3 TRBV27 TGTGCCAGCAGTTTCAGGGTTGGAAACACCATATATTTT CASSFRVGNTIYF
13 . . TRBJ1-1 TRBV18 TGTGCCAGCTCACCAACCTTGAACACTGAAGCTTTCTTT CASSPTLNTEAFF
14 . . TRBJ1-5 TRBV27 TGTGCCAGCAGAAACAGCGGGGGCCATCAGCCCCAGCATTTT CASRNSGGHQPQHF
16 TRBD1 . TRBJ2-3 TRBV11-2 TGTGCCAGCAGCTTGGCGAGGGGACAGGGAGAAGATACGCAGTATTTT CASSLARGQGEDTQYF
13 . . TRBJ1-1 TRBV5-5 TGTGCCAGCAGCTTGTTGTCAAACCAACGAGCTTTCTTT CASSLLSNQRAFF
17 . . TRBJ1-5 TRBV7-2 TGTGCCAGCAGCCCCGACAGGCCGCCCAGTAGCAATCAGCCCCAGCATTTT CASSPDRPPSSNQPQHF